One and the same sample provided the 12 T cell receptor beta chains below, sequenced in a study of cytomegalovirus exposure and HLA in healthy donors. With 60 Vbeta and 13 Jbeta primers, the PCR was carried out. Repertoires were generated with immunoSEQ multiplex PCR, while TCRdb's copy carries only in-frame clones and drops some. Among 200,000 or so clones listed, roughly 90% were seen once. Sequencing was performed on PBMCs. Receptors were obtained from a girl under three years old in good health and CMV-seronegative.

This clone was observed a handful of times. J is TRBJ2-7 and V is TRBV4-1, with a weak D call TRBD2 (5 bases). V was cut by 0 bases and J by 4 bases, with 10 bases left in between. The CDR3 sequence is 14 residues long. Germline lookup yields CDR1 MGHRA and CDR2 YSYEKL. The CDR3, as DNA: TGCGCCAGCAGCCAAGATGAGCGGATATACGAGCAGTACTTC. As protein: CASSQDERIYEQYF.

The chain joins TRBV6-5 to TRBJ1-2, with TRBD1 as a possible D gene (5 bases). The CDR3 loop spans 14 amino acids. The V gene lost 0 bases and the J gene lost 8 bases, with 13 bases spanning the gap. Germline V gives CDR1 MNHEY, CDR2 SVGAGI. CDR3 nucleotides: TGTGCCAGCAGTTACTCATCAGGGTCGAAAGGCTACACCTTC. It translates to CASSYSSGSKGYTF.

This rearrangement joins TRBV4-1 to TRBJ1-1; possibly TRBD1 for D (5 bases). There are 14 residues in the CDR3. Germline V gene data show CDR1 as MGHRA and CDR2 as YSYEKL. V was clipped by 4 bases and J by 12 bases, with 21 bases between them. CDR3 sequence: CASSRVGQGGETFF. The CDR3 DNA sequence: TGCGCCAGCAGCCGGGTGGGGCAGGGAGGAGAAACTTTCTTT.

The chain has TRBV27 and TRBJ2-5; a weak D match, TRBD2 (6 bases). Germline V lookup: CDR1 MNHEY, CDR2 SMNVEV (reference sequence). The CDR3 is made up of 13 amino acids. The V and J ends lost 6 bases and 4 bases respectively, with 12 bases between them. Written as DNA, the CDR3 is TGTGCCAGCAGGCCCATGGGGGGAGAGACCCAGTACTTC. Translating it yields CASRPMGGETQYF.

The CDR3 loop is CASSWDLAGGPGELFF. The CDR3 DNA sequence: TGTGCCAGCAGTTGGGATTTAGCGGGGGGGCCCGGGGAGCTGTTTTTT. The chain combines TRBV6-5 with TRBJ2-2; 11 nucleotides align to TRBD2. V gave up 4 bases and J gave up 6 bases; unmatched junction bases: 7. Looked up from germline, CDR1 is MNHEY and CDR2 is SVGAGI. This CDR3 is built from 16 residues.

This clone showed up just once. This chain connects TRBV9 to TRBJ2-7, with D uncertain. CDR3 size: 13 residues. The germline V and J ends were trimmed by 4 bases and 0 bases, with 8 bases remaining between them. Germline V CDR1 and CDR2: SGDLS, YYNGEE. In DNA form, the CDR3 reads TGTGCCAGCAGCTCAACTCTCTCCTACGAGCAGTACTTC. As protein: CASSSTLSYEQYF.

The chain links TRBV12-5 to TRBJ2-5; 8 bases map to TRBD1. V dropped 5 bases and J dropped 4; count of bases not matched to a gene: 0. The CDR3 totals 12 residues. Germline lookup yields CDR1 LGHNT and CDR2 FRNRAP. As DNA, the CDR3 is TGTGCTAGTGGTCAGGGGGCAGAGACCCAGTACTTC. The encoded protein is CASGQGAETQYF.

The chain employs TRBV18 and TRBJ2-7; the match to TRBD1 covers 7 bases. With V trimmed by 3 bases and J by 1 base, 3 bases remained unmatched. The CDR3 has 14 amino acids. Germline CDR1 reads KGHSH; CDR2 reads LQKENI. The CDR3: CASSPKTGSYEQYF. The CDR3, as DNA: TGTGCCAGCTCACCGAAGACAGGGTCCTACGAGCAGTACTTC.

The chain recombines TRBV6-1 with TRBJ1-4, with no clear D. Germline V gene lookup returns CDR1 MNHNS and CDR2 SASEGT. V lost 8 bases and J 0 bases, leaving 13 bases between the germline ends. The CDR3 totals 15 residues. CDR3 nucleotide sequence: TGTGCCAGCCGGTTCGCAGGTGCAACTAATGAAAAACTGTTTTTT. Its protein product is CASRFAGATNEKLFF.

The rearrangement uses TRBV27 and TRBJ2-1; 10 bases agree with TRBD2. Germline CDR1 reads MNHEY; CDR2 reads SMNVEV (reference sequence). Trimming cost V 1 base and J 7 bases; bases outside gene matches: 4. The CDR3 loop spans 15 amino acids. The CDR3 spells CASSLLGTSVNEQFF. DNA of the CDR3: TGTGCCAGCAGTTTATTAGGGACTAGCGTGAATGAGCAGTTCTTC.

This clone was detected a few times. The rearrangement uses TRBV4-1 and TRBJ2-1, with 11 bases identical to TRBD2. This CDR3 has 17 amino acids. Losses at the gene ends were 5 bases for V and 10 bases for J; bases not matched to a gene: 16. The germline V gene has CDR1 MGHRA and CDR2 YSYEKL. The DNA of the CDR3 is TGCGCCAGCAGCGCTCGGACTAGCGGGCGCAGCCGGCGGGAGCAGTTCTTC. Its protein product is CASSARTSGRSRREQFF.

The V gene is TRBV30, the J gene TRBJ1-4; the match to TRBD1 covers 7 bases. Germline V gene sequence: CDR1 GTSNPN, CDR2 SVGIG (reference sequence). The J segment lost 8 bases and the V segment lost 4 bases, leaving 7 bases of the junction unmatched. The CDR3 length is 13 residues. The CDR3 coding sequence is TGTGCCTGGACACATAACAGGGGCGAAAAACTGTTTTTT. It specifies CAWTHNRGEKLFF.